This T cell receptor (beta chain) was recovered during a study of beta chain features in type 1 diabetes. The wider study: Cell yields, gender and age were similar in healthy donors and patients. Study outcomes and limitations: Individuals with type 1 diabetes displayed fewer insertions and more deletions at VDJ junctions.

For this clone: Its specificity is unknown.

Every isolated RNA sample was fully reverse transcribed, so sequencing captured expressed TCRB transcripts. About 3.57 million reads, on average, came from each naive, central memory and regulatory T cell sample. The assay was immunoSEQ multiplex PCR, and TCRdb's table has in-frame clones only and misses some. In the table there are about 330,000 clones, 11% of which are singletons. Donors contributed one heparinised blood draw apiece, averaging roughly 0.12 L. CDR3 size: 14 residues. The germline V gene encodes CDR1 SNHLY and CDR2 FYNNEI. V was trimmed by 6 bases and J by 0 bases, leaving 9 bases between them.

The origin of this receptor is a woman aged 25-40 years in good health. Sequenced: naive CD4+ T cells from blood. The chain recombines TRBV2 with TRBJ1-3; D remains unclear. CDR3 nucleotide sequence: TGTGCCAGCAGAGCAGGTAGCTCTGGAAACACCATATATTTT. Protein: CASRAGSSGNTIYF.